A selection of T cell receptor beta chains follows, all from one sample in a study of cytomegalovirus exposure and HLA in healthy donors. Measured with immunoSEQ multiplex PCR; TCRdb has only the in-frame clones, and not every one. This table has more than 45,000 clones, about 80% appearing once. The sequenced sample was PBMCs. These receptors all come from a man in his forties or fifties in good health and CMV-seronegative. CDR3s leave out the opening cysteine and the closing phenylalanine or tryptophan. Fields, in order: V gene, CDR3 protein.

v_gene: TRBV19
CDR3aa: ASSIPSGGLTDTQY

v_gene: TRBV6-6
CDR3aa: ASRLPGQGNNEQF

v_gene: TRBV6-5
CDR3aa: ASRTVNYGYT

v_gene: TRBV1
CDR3aa: TSSQAPSGGDADTQY

v_gene: TRBV13
CDR3aa: ASSLRTVTEAF

v_gene: TRBV5-1
CDR3aa: ASSSGTGVIETQY

v_gene: TRBV28
CDR3aa: ASSLLTGGEENIQY

v_gene: TRBV5-5
CDR3aa: ASSPREGRYGYT

v_gene: TRBV27
CDR3aa: ASSLSTGGNTDTQY

v_gene: TRBV7-2
CDR3aa: ASSLVAGGHTGELF

v_gene: TRBV7-2
CDR3aa: ASSPDRVRSPLH

v_gene: TRBV7-2
CDR3aa: ASSIKDRVGYT

v_gene: TRBV7-3
CDR3aa: ASSLEWTGSGYT

v_gene: TRBV27
CDR3aa: ASSLFSMNTEAF

v_gene: TRBV4-2
CDR3aa: ASSQDNRGGYGYT

v_gene: TRBV18
CDR3aa: ASSPSRQGALGDEQY

v_gene: TRBV25-1
CDR3aa: ASSRTGEPQH

v_gene: TRBV4-3
CDR3aa: ASSQPGQGLGYT

v_gene: TRBV7-9
CDR3aa: ASSPGGGRPYEQY

v_gene: TRBV5-4
CDR3aa: ASSPVAGGPDEQY